Below, 3 T cell receptor beta chains from the same sample are listed, as sequenced in a study of T cell changes during pregnancy in multiple sclerosis. Some clones are missing from TCRdb's copy, which holds only in-frame ones; the method was immunoSEQ multiplex PCR. The repertoire holds 90,000 to 95,000 clones, 94% seen once, with about 2.4% in the top ten. The sample was peripheral blood, taken in the third trimester of pregnancy. Receptors originate from a female donor with multiple sclerosis, enrolled in a pregnancy study.

The chain is built from TRBV19 and TRBJ2-5; 7 nucleotides agree with TRBD2. Germline V CDR1 and CDR2: LNHDA, SQIVND (reference sequence). The CDR3 runs to 15 residues. With 3 bases clipped from V and 3 bases from J, the junction kept 7 bases outside the gene matches. CDR3 coding DNA: TGTGCCAGTAGTATTGGTGTCGGACTAGAAGAGACCCAGTACTTC. It translates to CASSIGVGLEETQYF.

The chain uses TRBV29-1 and TRBJ2-1, with 14 bases that match TRBD2. After removal of 6 bases from V and 7 bases from J, the junction contained 14 bases not matched to a gene. The V gene's germline CDR1 is SQVTM and CDR2 ANQGSEA. There are 17 residues in the CDR3. CDR3 bases: TGCAGCGTGGATGGGACTAGCGGGAGCTTAGTAAGTAATGAGCAGTTCTTC. Protein sequence: CSVDGTSGSLVSNEQFF.

This sequence joins TRBV30 and TRBJ2-7; weak D call: TRBD1 (7 bases). Trimming shortened V by 3 bases and J by 3 bases, and 9 bases separated the two germline ends. Germline CDR1 reads GTSNPN; CDR2 reads SVGIG (reference sequence). The length of the CDR3 is 12 residues. CDR3 DNA sequence: TGTGCCTGGAGCCAGGGGGGCTACGAGCAGTACTTC. Translated, it gives CAWSQGGYEQYF.